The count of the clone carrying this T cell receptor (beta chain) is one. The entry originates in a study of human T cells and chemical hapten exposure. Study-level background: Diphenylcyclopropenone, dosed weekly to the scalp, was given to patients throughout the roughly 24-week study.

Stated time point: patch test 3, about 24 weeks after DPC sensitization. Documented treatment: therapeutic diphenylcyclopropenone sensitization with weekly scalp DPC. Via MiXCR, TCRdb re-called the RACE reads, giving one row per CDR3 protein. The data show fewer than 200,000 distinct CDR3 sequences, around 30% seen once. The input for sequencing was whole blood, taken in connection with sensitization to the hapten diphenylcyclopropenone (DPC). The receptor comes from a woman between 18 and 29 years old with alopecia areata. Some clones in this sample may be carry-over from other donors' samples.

CDR3 sequence reads: CASSQGQGGRETQYF. Here the CDR3 DNA reads TGCGCCAGCAGCCAGGGACAGGGGGGACGAGAGACCCAGTACTTC. The chain links TRBV4-1 to TRBJ2-5, with 11 bases aligning to TRBD1. The CDR3 length is 15 residues. Germline assignment: CDR1 MGHRA and CDR2 YSYEKL. V gave up 3 bases and J gave up 4 bases; unmatched junction bases: 4.